These 14 T cell receptor beta chains originate from one sample sequenced in a study of naive and memory T cell subsets. Both TRBC1 and TRBC2 were covered by a beta constant-region primer of two equimolar oligonucleotides. The ligated cDNA underwent four PCR rounds using SP2 and nested alpha and beta constant-region primers. TCRdb reprocessed the UMI-ligation and nested PCR reads via MiXCR and lists one record per CDR3 protein. This sample has approximately 80,000 distinct CDR3 sequences, with approximately 10% found just once. Material for sequencing was naive CD8+ T cells from blood. All receptors derive from a human donor in good health.

This clonotype has ten or more counts. CDR3 nucleotides: TGCAGCGGTACAGGGGGCCCGGGACAGCCCCAGCATTTT. As protein: CSGTGGPGQPQHF. The gene calls are TRBV29-1 and TRBJ1-5; 9 positions match TRBD1. Germline V gene sequence: CDR1 SQVTM, CDR2 ANQGSEA. V lost 7 bases and J lost 7; bases outside the gene matches: 8. There are 13 residues in the CDR3.

A few counts support this clonotype. The chain is built from TRBV5-4 and TRBJ2-1; D ambiguous. V lost 7 bases to trimming and J lost 8 bases, with 7 bases between them. The CDR3 totals 10 residues. Germline assignment: CDR1 SGHNT and CDR2 YYREEE (reference sequence). CDR3 protein: CASGDYEQFF. The CDR3 coding sequence is TGTGCCAGCGGCGATTATGAGCAGTTCTTC.

The chain couples TRBV2 to TRBJ1-1; D ambiguous. CDR1 SNHLY and CDR2 FYNNEI come from the germline V gene. The CDR3 has 14 residues. Trimming took 4 bases from V and 5 from J, leaving 14 bases between them. This CDR3 is CASSGVLGRTEAFF. CDR3 coding DNA: TGTGCCAGCAGTGGTGTTTTGGGGAGGACTGAAGCTTTCTTT.

This clonotype was detected only a few times. V and J are TRBV7-9 and TRBJ2-1; possibly TRBD1 or TRBD2 for D (5 bases each). The germline V and J ends were trimmed by 2 bases and 10 bases, with 12 bases remaining between them. The germline V gene encodes CDR1 SEHNR and CDR2 FQNEAQ (reference sequence). This CDR3 contains 13 residues. The chain's CDR3 is CASSLPGTREQFF. CDR3 DNA sequence: TGTGCCAGCAGCTTACCAGGGACCCGGGAGCAGTTCTTC.

At least ten counts were recorded for this clonotype. The genes are TRBV20-1 and TRBJ2-7; 14 bases map to TRBD2. Losses at the gene ends were 0 bases for V and 4 bases for J; bases not matched to a gene: 8. CDR1 is DFQATT and CDR2 is SNEGSKA in the germline V gene (reference sequence). The CDR3 length is 17 residues. The DNA of the CDR3 is TGCAGTGCTAGAGATCCTCGACTAGCGGGAGGGGGATACGAGCAGTACTTC. Protein: CSARDPRLAGGGYEQYF.

The rearrangement links TRBV29-1 to TRBJ1-6; TRBD1 matches 8 bases. The J segment lost 14 bases and the V segment lost 6 bases, leaving 12 bases of the junction unmatched. From germline, CDR1 is SQVTM and CDR2 ANQGSEA. The CDR3 length is 13 residues. The DNA for the CDR3 is TGCAGCGTCAAGACAGGGGAAGAATTAACCCTCCACTTT. Its translation: CSVKTGEELTLHF. Combining the CDR3 with reference TRBV29-1 and TRBJ1-6 gives the whole variable domain SAVISQKPSRDICQRGTSLTIQCQVDSQVTMMFWYRQQPGQSLTLIATANQGSEATYESGFVIDKFPISRPNLTFSTLTVSNMSPEDSSIYLCSVKTGEELTLHFGNGTRLTVT.

V and J are TRBV4-1 and TRBJ2-7; tentatively, D is TRBD2 (6 bases). CDR1 MGHRA and CDR2 YSYEKL come from the germline V gene. Trimming left V 4 bases short and J 6 bases short, with 16 bases between. CDR3 size: 14 residues. CDR3 sequence (DNA): TGCGCCAGCAGCCCAAATGGGGGACTCTCCGAGCAGTACTTC. Its translation is CASSPNGGLSEQYF.

In its sample, this clonotype was seen many times. This chain uses TRBV29-1 with TRBJ2-1; 10 nucleotides match TRBD2. V lost 6 bases to trimming and J lost 6 bases; unmatched junction nucleotides: 11. The CDR3 is made up of 15 amino acids. CDR1 SQVTM and CDR2 ANQGSEA come from the germline V gene. The chain's CDR3 is CSVQTPGLAPNEQFF. CDR3 DNA: TGCAGCGTGCAAACTCCGGGACTAGCGCCCAATGAGCAGTTCTTC.

The chain joins TRBV7-2 to TRBJ1-2; TRBD1 matches at 7 bases. The CDR3 covers 14 residues. Germline lookup yields CDR1 SGHTA and CDR2 FQGNSA. J was trimmed by 6 bases and V by 5 bases; bases with no gene match: 9. The CDR3 bases are TGTGCCAGCAGCCAAGGACAGGCGGTGGATGGCTACACCTTC. It encodes CASSQGQAVDGYTF.

This clonotype was seen repeatedly, ten times or more. The chain uses TRBV20-1 and TRBJ1-2; weak D call: TRBD1 (5 bases). This CDR3 region has 15 residues. CDR1 and CDR2 from the germline V gene are DFQATT and SNEGSKA (reference sequence). Trimming removed 6 bases at V and 5 bases at J, with 22 bases between. The chain's CDR3 is CSAHPGNHGGYGYTF. In DNA form, the CDR3 reads TGCAGTGCCCACCCAGGGAATCACGGCGGTTATGGCTACACCTTC.

In its sample, this clonotype was seen a few times. J is TRBJ2-1 and V is TRBV12-3 or TRBV12-4, with 10 bases matching TRBD2. The length of the CDR3 is 15 residues. The trim removed 5 bases at V and 7 bases at J, leaving 8 bases unmatched. CDR3 DNA sequence: TGTGCCAGCAGTATAACTAGCGGGAACCCTAATGAGCAGTTCTTC. Its protein is CASSITSGNPNEQFF.

Many counts were recorded for this clonotype. This sequence joins TRBV2 and TRBJ2-1, with D unresolved. The length of the CDR3 is 12 residues. Deletions cut 8 bases from V and 7 bases from J, with 12 bases between. Germline loops: CDR1 SNHLY, CDR2 FYNNEI. CDR3 DNA: TGTGCCAGCGGGCGACGGAATAATGAGCAGTTCTTC. Amino acids: CASGRRNNEQFF.

Many counts were recorded for this clonotype. The chain employs TRBV28 and TRBJ1-1; D uncertain. CDR1 is MDHEN, CDR2 SYDVKM, per germline. The CDR3 length is 10 residues. V lost 6 bases and J lost 3, with 2 bases in between. CDR3 sequence: CASRDTEAFF. The CDR3 bases are TGTGCCAGCAGAGACACTGAAGCTTTCTTT.

The chain has TRBV7-8 and TRBJ1-1, with TRBD1 identical over 8 bases. CDR3 length: 14 amino acids. After removal of 1 base from V and 5 bases from J, the junction contained 3 bases not matched to a gene. Germline CDR1 SGHVS, CDR2 FQNEAQ. This CDR3 reads CASSLDRGRTEAFF. As DNA, the CDR3 is TGTGCCAGCAGCTTAGACAGGGGGAGGACTGAAGCTTTCTTT.